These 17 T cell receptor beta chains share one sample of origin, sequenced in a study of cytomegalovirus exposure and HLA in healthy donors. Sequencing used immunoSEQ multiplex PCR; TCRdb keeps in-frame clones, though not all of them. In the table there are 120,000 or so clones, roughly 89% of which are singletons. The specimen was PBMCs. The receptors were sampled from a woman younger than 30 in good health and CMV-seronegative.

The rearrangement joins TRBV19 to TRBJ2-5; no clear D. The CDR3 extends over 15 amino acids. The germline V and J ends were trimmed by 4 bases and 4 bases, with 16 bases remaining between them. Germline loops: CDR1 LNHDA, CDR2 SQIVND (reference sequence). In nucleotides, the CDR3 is TGTGCCAGTAGTACCTCTCTTGGCATTTCAGAGACCCAGTACTTC. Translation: CASSTSLGISETQYF.

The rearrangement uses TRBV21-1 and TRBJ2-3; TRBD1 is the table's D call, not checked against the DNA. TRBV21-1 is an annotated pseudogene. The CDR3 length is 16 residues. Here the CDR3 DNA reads TGTGCCAGCAGCAAAGAATGGACAGGGGCGCGGGATACGCAGTATTTT. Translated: CASSKEWTGARDTQYF.

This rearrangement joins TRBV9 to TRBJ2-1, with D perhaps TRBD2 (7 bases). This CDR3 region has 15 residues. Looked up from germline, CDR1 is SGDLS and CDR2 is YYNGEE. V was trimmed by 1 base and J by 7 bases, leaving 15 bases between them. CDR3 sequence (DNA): TGTGCCAGCAGCGTAAGCCGGGGGGCGGGTAATGAGCAGTTCTTC. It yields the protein CASSVSRGAGNEQFF.

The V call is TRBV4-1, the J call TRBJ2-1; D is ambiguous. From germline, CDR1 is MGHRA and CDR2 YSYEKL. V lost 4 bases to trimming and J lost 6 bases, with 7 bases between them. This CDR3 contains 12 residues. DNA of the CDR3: TGCGCCAGCAGCCGTGTCGGCAATGAGCAGTTCTTC. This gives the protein CASSRVGNEQFF.

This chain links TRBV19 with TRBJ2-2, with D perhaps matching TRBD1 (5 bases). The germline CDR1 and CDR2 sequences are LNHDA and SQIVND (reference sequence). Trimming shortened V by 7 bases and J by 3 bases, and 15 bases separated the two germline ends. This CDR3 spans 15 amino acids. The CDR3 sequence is CASKEGRAYTGELFF. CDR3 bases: TGTGCCAGTAAGGAAGGCAGGGCCTACACCGGGGAGCTGTTTTTT.

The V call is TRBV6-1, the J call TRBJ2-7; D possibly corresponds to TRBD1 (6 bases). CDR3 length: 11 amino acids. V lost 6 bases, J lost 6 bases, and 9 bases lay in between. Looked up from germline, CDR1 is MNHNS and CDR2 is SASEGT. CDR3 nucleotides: TGTGCCAGCAGACAGGGTATCGAGCAGTACTTC. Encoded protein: CASRQGIEQYF.

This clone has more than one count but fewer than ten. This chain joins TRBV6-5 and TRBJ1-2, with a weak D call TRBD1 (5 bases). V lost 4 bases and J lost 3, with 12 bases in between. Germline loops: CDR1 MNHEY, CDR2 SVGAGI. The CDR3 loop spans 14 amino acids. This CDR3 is CASSFGGSDYGYTF. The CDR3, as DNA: TGTGCCAGCAGTTTCGGGGGGTCCGACTATGGCTACACCTTC.

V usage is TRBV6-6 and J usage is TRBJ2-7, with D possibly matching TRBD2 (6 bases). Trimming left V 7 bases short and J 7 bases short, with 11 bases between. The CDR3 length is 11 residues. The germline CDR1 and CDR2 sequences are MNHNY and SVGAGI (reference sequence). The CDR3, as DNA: TGTGCCAGCACCGTGGGGAGGGAGCAGTACTTC. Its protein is CASTVGREQYF.

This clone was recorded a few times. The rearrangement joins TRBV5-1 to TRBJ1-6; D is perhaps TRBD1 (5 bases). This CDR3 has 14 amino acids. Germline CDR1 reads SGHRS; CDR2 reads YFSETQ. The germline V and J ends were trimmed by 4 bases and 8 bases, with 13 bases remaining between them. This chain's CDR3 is CASSPRRGDSPLHF. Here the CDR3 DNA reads TGCGCCAGCAGCCCCCGAAGGGGCGATTCACCCCTCCACTTT.

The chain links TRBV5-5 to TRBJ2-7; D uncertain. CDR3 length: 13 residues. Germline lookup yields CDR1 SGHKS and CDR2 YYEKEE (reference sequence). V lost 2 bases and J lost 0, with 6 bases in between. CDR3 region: CASSFRYSYEQYF. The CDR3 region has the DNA TGTGCCAGCAGCTTCCGTTACTCCTACGAGCAGTACTTC.

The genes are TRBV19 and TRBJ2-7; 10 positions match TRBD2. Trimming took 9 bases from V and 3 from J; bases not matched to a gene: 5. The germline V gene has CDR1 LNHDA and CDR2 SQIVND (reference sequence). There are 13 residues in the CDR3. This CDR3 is CASRLAGNYEQYF. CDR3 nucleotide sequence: TGTGCCAGCCGACTAGCGGGCAACTACGAGCAGTACTTC.

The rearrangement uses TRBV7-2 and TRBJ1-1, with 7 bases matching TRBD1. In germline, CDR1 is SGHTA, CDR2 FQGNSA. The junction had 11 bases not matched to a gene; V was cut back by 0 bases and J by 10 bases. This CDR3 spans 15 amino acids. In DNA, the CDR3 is TGTGCCAGCAGCTTAGCGCGTTCAGGGGGTGTTGGAGCTTTCTTT. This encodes CASSLARSGGVGAFF.

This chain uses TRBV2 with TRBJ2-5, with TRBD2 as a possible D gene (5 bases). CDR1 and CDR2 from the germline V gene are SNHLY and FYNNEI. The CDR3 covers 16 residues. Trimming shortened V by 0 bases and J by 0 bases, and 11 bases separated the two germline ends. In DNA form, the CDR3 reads TGTGCCAGCAGTGAAGCCCAGCGGAAGTACCAAGAGACCCAGTACTTC. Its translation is CASSEAQRKYQETQYF.

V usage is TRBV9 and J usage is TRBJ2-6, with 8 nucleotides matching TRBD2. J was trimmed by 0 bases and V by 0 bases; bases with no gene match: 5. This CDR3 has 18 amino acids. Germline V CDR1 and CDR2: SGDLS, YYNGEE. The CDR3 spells CASSVVAGGVSGANVLTF. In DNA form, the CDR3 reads TGTGCCAGCAGCGTAGTGGCGGGAGGAGTCTCTGGGGCCAACGTCCTGACTTTC.

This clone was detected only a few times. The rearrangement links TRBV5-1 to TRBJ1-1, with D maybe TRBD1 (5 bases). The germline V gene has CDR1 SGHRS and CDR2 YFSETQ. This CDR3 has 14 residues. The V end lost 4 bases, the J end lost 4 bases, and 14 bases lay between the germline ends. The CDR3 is CASSPARGITEAFF. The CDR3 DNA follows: TGCGCCAGCAGCCCCGCGCGGGGCATCACTGAAGCTTTCTTT.

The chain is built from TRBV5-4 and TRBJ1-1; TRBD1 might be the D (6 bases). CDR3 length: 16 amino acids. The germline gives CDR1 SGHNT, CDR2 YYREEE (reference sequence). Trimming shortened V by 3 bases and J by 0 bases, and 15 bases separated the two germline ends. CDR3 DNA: TGTGCCAGCAGCTCTGGGACATTTTCGATGAACACTGAAGCTTTCTTT. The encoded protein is CASSSGTFSMNTEAFF.

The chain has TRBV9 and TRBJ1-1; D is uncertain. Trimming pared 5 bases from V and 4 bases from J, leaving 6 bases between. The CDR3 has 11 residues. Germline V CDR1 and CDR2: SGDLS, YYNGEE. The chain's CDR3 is CASREGTEAFF. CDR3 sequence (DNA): TGTGCCAGCAGAGAGGGCACTGAAGCTTTCTTT. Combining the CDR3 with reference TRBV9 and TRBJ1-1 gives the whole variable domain DSGVTQTPKHLITATGQRVTLRCSPRSGDLSVYWYQQSLDQGLQFLIQYYNGEERAKGNILERFSAQQFPDLHSELNLSSLELGDSALYFCASREGTEAFFGQGTRLTVV.